This TCR beta chain was identified in a study of multiple sclerosis patients with progressive multifocal leukoencephalopathy. Study-wide points: Less diverse TRB repertoires were suggested in most PML patients.

This clone was observed once. Its target is not known. This table comes from immunoSEQ multiplex PCR, and its TCRdb copy is limited to in-frame clones, with some not included. The top ten clones hold less than 2% of a sample with under 35,000 clones, nearly 95% of them seen once. CDR3 length: 15 amino acids. The germline gives CDR1 SGDLS, CDR2 YYNGEE. Trimming left V 0 bases short and J 0 bases short, with 9 bases between. Indicated time point: before natalizumab initiation. Specimen: PBMCs. The receptor's source is a man aged 30-40 years with multiple sclerosis. The chain is built from TRBV9 and TRBJ1-2, with D tentatively TRBD1 (5 bases). CDR3: CASSVDVTANYGYTF. In DNA form, the CDR3 reads TGTGCCAGCAGCGTAGACGTGACAGCTAACTATGGCTACACCTTC.